Presented here are 29 T cell receptor beta chains from one specimen sequenced in a study of blood T cell repertoires in COVID-19. TCRdb's table, derived via immunoSEQ multiplex PCR, lists solely in-frame clones and lacks some. This sample yields roughly 78,000 clones, of which roughly 90% are seen a single time; around 28% belongs to the top ten. Sequenced: peripheral blood. Receptor source: a man aged 50-60 years with acute or convalescent COVID-19.

V is TRBV29-1 and J is TRBJ2-3; D is perhaps TRBD2 (6 bases). This CDR3 has 12 residues. The germline CDR1 and CDR2 sequences are SQVTM and ANQGSEA. The DNA of the CDR3 is TGCGTTGGGCGGGAAGGGCCCGATACGCAGTATTTT. Its protein product is CVGREGPDTQYF.

The chain couples TRBV2 to TRBJ1-2; 7 nucleotides agree with TRBD1. V lost 6 bases, J lost 2 bases, and 3 bases stayed unmatched. The CDR3 is made up of 13 amino acids. From germline, CDR1 is SNHLY and CDR2 FYNNEI. For the CDR3, the DNA is TGTGCCAGCAGGGAGACAGGGAACTATGGCTACACCTTC. It translates to CASRETGNYGYTF.

The chain links TRBV5-1 to TRBJ2-3, with 11 bases identical to TRBD2. The CDR3 spans 15 residues. The J segment lost 9 bases and the V segment lost 3 bases, leaving 9 bases of the junction unmatched. Germline CDR1 is SGHRS and CDR2 is YFSETQ. CDR3 sequence: CASSSPSGGPPTQYF. Written as DNA, the CDR3 is TGCGCCAGCAGCTCCCCTAGCGGGGGGCCCCCCACGCAGTATTTT.

V gene TRBV7-2 combines with J gene TRBJ2-5, with 7 bases aligning to TRBD2. The CDR3 spans 15 residues. Losses at the gene ends were 0 bases for V and 3 bases for J; bases not matched to a gene: 4. Germline values: CDR1 SGHTA, CDR2 FQGNSA. CDR3 coding DNA: TGTGCCAGCAGCTTAGCTTATCTAGCGGAAGAGACCCAGTACTTC. Encoded protein: CASSLAYLAEETQYF. Variable domain in full (rest from reference TRBV7-2 and TRBJ2-5): GAGVSQSPSNKVTEKGKDVELRCDPISGHTALYWYRQSLGQGLEFLIYFQGNSAPDKSGLPSDRFSAERTGGSVSTLTIQRTQQEDSAVYLCASSLAYLAEETQYFGPGTRLLVL.

This clone was detected once. The chain joins TRBV6-1 to TRBJ2-7; 7 bases are a match to TRBD1. CDR3 length: 15 amino acids. Germline CDR1 is MNHNS and CDR2 is SASEGT. With V trimmed by 2 bases and J by 1 base, 5 bases remained unmatched. The chain's CDR3 is CASSETDRRSYEQYF. In nucleotides, the CDR3 is TGTGCCAGCAGTGAAACGGACAGGAGATCCTACGAGCAGTACTTC.

This clone was seen a few times. The chain is built from TRBV28 and TRBJ2-4, with 7 bases that match TRBD1. Germline loops: CDR1 MDHEN, CDR2 SYDVKM. This CDR3 region has 14 residues. Trimming took 5 bases from V and 3 from J; bases not matched to a gene: 4. The CDR3 bases are TGTGCCAGCAGTCAACAGGGGAACAAAAACATTCAGTACTTC. Its translation is CASSQQGNKNIQYF.

The rearrangement joins TRBV3-1 (or the pseudogene TRBV3-2) to TRBJ1-1, with D possibly being TRBD1 (5 bases). CDR1 and CDR2 from the germline V gene are LGHDT and YNNKEL (reference sequence). V was clipped by 0 bases and J by 0 bases, with 8 bases between them. This CDR3 comprises 15 residues. The CDR3 nucleotides are TGTGCCAGCAGCCAAGAGGGGCAGTTGAACACTGAAGCTTTCTTT. It codes for CASSQEGQLNTEAFF.

The chain joins TRBV7-8 to TRBJ2-3; TRBD2 is a possible D gene (7 bases). The CDR3 has 15 amino acids. CDR1 is SGHVS and CDR2 is FQNEAQ in the germline V gene. Trimming removed 2 bases at V and 4 bases at J, with 13 bases between. This chain's CDR3 is CASSLLGGASDTQYF. The CDR3 bases are TGTGCCAGCAGCTTACTAGGGGGGGCCTCAGATACGCAGTATTTT.

The chain links TRBV27 to TRBJ2-3; D is perhaps TRBD2 (7 bases). The germline CDR1 and CDR2 sequences are MNHEY and SMNVEV (reference sequence). Trimming took 4 bases from V and 4 from J, leaving 15 bases between them. The CDR3 is 15 residues long. The CDR3 reads CASSYGGTPPDTQYF. The CDR3 DNA sequence: TGTGCCAGCAGTTACGGGGGGACACCCCCAGATACGCAGTATTTT.

The chain joins TRBV6-5 to TRBJ1-1; D is uncertain. V was trimmed by 8 bases and J by 5 bases, leaving 9 bases between them. Per the germline V gene, CDR1 is MNHEY and CDR2 is SVGAGI. The CDR3 totals 11 residues. CDR3 coding DNA: TGTGCCAGCCCCAGTTGGACTGAAGCTTTCTTT. This codes for CASPSWTEAFF.

The chain recombines TRBV30 with TRBJ1-2; D is unresolved. The CDR3 length is 13 residues. Germline loops: CDR1 GTSNPN, CDR2 SVGIG (reference sequence). V was shortened by 3 bases and J by 2 bases, with 10 bases between the two germline ends. CDR3 DNA: TGTGCCTGGAGCCCACCAGTAAACTATGGCTACACCTTC. Its protein product is CAWSPPVNYGYTF.

This clone was counted once. V is TRBV5-4 and J is TRBJ2-6, with D perhaps matching TRBD1 (6 bases). CDR1 SGHNT and CDR2 YYREEE come from the germline V gene (reference sequence). V gave up 6 bases and J gave up 0 bases, with 10 bases separating them. CDR3 size: 15 residues. The CDR3 here is CASNNRASGANVLTF. The CDR3 DNA reads TGTGCCAGCAACAACAGGGCCTCTGGGGCCAACGTCCTGACTTTC.

This CDR3 is CSVEAGTAYEQYF. For the CDR3, the DNA is TGCAGCGTTGAAGCGGGGACAGCCTACGAGCAGTACTTC. The V and J genes are TRBV29-1 and TRBJ2-7; 7 bases fit TRBD1. Looked up from germline, CDR1 is SQVTM and CDR2 is ANQGSEA. The CDR3 spans 13 residues. The V gene end was trimmed by 1 base and the J gene end by 2 bases; junction bases not matched to a gene: 2.

The chain uses TRBV15 and TRBJ2-7, with D possibly matching TRBD1 (6 bases). The CDR3 length is 12 residues. Germline V gives CDR1 LNHNV, CDR2 YYDKDF (reference sequence). The V and J ends lost 6 bases and 6 bases respectively, with 12 bases between them. The CDR3 DNA reads as TGTGCCACCAGGGGAACAGGGCCCGAGCAGTACTTC. Its protein product is CATRGTGPEQYF.

The genes are TRBV2 and TRBJ1-2; no reliable D call. CDR3 length: 15 residues. V was trimmed by 4 bases and J by 6 bases, leaving 18 bases between them. Looked up from germline, CDR1 is SNHLY and CDR2 is FYNNEI. The CDR3 DNA is TGTGCCAGCAGTGCTGAGCGGCAGGCGACTAATGGCTACACCTTC. Translating gives CASSAERQATNGYTF.

The V call is TRBV7-9, the J call TRBJ1-4, with 8 bases fitting TRBD1. V shed 5 bases and J 4 bases; nucleotides not matched to a gene: 6. This CDR3 is 15 amino acids long. The germline CDR1 and CDR2 sequences are SEHNR and FQNEAQ (reference sequence). DNA for the CDR3: TGTGCCAGCAGCCGATCAGGGGGCGGTAATGAAAAACTGTTTTTT. It translates to CASSRSGGGNEKLFF.

This chain joins TRBV5-6 and TRBJ2-5; no definite D call. Deletions cut 3 bases from V and 2 bases from J, with 5 bases between. CDR3 length equals 12 residues. Germline loops: CDR1 SGHDT, CDR2 YYEEEE. In DNA form, the CDR3 reads TGTGCCAGCAGCTCCGGGCAAGAGACCCAGTACTTC. Amino acids: CASSSGQETQYF.

This chain uses TRBV30 with TRBJ1-1; no firm D call. This CDR3 region has 13 residues. Germline-derived CDR1 and CDR2 are GTSNPN and SVGIG (reference sequence). V was trimmed by 0 bases and J by 6 bases, leaving 11 bases between them. As DNA, the CDR3 is TGTGCCTGGAGTGTACTAGGGAAGGCTGAAGCTTTCTTT. Its translation is CAWSVLGKAEAFF.

The J gene is TRBJ1-2, the V gene TRBV5-6, with D perhaps matching TRBD1 (6 bases). The CDR3 consists of 15 residues. CDR1 is SGHDT, CDR2 YYEEEE, per germline. The V end was cut by 9 bases, the J end by 4 bases, with 22 bases between. DNA of the CDR3: TGTGCCACCACCTACACCGACAGGATGGGCTATGGCTACACCTTC. This sequence encodes CATTYTDRMGYGYTF.

The J gene is TRBJ1-4, the V gene TRBV2; weak D call: TRBD1 (5 bases). Germline CDR1 and CDR2: SNHLY and FYNNEI. This CDR3 is built from 14 residues. Trimming removed 5 bases from V and 6 bases from J, with 13 bases in between. The CDR3 DNA reads as TGTGCCAGCAGTAACAGGTTAAGATATGAAAAACTGTTTTTT. Its translation is CASSNRLRYEKLFF.

This chain uses TRBV5-1 with TRBJ1-2; D gene unclear. With 0 bases removed from V and 4 bases from J, the gap between germline ends came to 7 bases. The germline gives CDR1 SGHRS, CDR2 YFSETQ. CDR3 size: 13 residues. Here the CDR3 DNA reads TGCGCCAGCAGCTTGGGGCAGTCCTATGGCTACACCTTC. Protein sequence: CASSLGQSYGYTF.

This chain uses TRBV11-1 with TRBJ2-5, with 9 bases matching TRBD2. Germline values: CDR1 SGHAT, CDR2 FQDESV (reference sequence). The length of the CDR3 is 13 residues. V was clipped by 5 bases and J by 9 bases; unmatched bases: 7. The CDR3 bases are TGTGCCAGCAGCCCTAGCGGGGAAGGGTCCCAGTACTTC. Translated: CASSPSGEGSQYF.

The chain has TRBV13 and TRBJ2-1; the match to TRBD2 covers 8 bases. This CDR3 contains 14 residues. Trimming cost V 5 bases and J 12 bases; bases outside gene matches: 12. Germline loops: CDR1 PRHDT, CDR2 FYEKMQ (reference sequence). The CDR3 bases are TGTGCCAGCAGCCCCACAAGGGCGGGGGGTTGGCAGTTCTTC. Protein: CASSPTRAGGWQFF.

This clone has more than one count but fewer than ten. The genes are TRBV3-1 (or the pseudogene TRBV3-2) and TRBJ1-1, with D possibly matching TRBD1 (5 bases). The length of the CDR3 is 14 residues. Germline V gene lookup returns CDR1 LGHDT and CDR2 YNNKEL (reference sequence). V lost 2 bases and J lost 1, with 8 bases in between. CDR3 loop: CASSQSGQNTEAFF. Here the CDR3 DNA reads TGTGCCAGCAGCCAATCTGGACAGAACACTGAAGCTTTCTTT.

The rearrangement joins TRBV7-6 to TRBJ2-1; TRBD1 matches 7 bases. The CDR3 length is 15 residues. The V segment lost 5 bases and the J segment 2 bases; nucleotides outside the gene matches: 6. Germline values: CDR1 SGHVS, CDR2 FNYEAQ. For the CDR3, the DNA is TGTGCCAGCAGCGAAGGGGGCTCCCCCTACAATGAGCAGTTCTTC. Translating gives CASSEGGSPYNEQFF.

V gene TRBV5-1 combines with J gene TRBJ2-5; D gene unclear. Trimming left V 6 bases short and J 5 bases short, with 8 bases between. Per the germline V gene, CDR1 is SGHRS and CDR2 is YFSETQ. The CDR3 has 11 residues. As DNA, the CDR3 is TGCGCCAGCAAAAGTCAGGAGACCCAGTACTTC. The encoded protein is CASKSQETQYF.

The chain uses TRBV5-1 and TRBJ1-6; TRBD1 matches at 9 bases. V shed 5 bases and J 7 bases; nucleotides not matched to a gene: 4. The CDR3 runs 14 residues. From germline, CDR1 is SGHRS and CDR2 YFSETQ. The CDR3 region is CASRPGTGNSPLHF. The CDR3 DNA sequence: TGCGCCAGCAGACCCGGGACAGGGAATTCACCCCTCCACTTT.

This clone occurred a few times. V usage is TRBV6-5 and J usage is TRBJ1-2; no definite D call. Germline CDR1 is MNHEY and CDR2 is SVGAGI. The CDR3 sequence is 13 residues long. Trimming removed 10 bases at V and 4 bases at J, with 16 bases between. For the CDR3, the DNA is TGTGCCACTCTACCTACAGAGTTCTATGGCTACACCTTC. It translates to CATLPTEFYGYTF.

The chain employs TRBV4-1 and TRBJ2-6; D unclear. V was pared by 4 bases and J by 4 bases, with 14 bases between. The CDR3 has 16 residues. CDR1 MGHRA and CDR2 YSYEKL come from the germline V gene. CDR3 loop: CASSLQRVDGANVLTF. CDR3 sequence (DNA): TGCGCCAGCAGCCTTCAACGGGTCGACGGGGCCAACGTCCTGACTTTC.